This T cell receptor (beta chain) was recorded in a study of blood T cell repertoires in COVID-19. Study summary: T cells, B-cell-depleted T cells, or PBMCs provided the cDNA or gDNA that served as material.

Authors' methods: The authors estimated nucleated cell counts from reference gene primer amplification. Clones were sequenced by immunoSEQ multiplex PCR, and TCRdb holds only the in-frame ones, with some missing. Clonal size and the V and J genes are those of that table, whereas D and trimming came from the DNA. The table lists some 83,000 clones, 65% to 85% of them singletons, with around 5.8% in the top ten. This clone has only a few counts. CDR1 is SNHLY and CDR2 is FYNNEI in the germline V gene. V lost 4 bases, J lost 0 bases, and 14 bases lay in between. The CDR3 runs to 16 residues. The chain employs TRBV2 and TRBJ2-3, with D possibly being TRBD2 (6 bases). The sample consisted of peripheral blood. The sequence was obtained from a man in his fifties or sixties with active or convalescent COVID-19. In DNA form, the CDR3 reads TGTGCCAGCAGTGTCGGGGACTGGTCTAGCACAGATACGCAGTATTTT. This gives the protein CASSVGDWSSTDTQYF.